This TCR beta chain was retrieved from a study of blood T cell repertoires in COVID-19 (dated by TCRdb to between 2020 and 2021). In the study overall: Samples covering the acute and convalescent phases of COVID-19 were provided by collaborators in the United States, Italy and Spain. The sample metadata nearly always contained a de-identified subject ID, COVID-19 status, age in years and sex. The repertoires were made available in a free public database intended to serve as a resource for research on the immune response to SARS-CoV-2. The material from the prospective study consisted of cDNA or gDNA derived from T cells, B-cell-depleted T cells, or PBMCs. Samples were obtained from the ongoing ImmuneRACE study (first 160 participants) and from about 1,300 subjects provided by 6 global collaborators. Where available, HLA class I and class II types were obtained from metadata supplied by the sample provider rather than from assay-based typing. Deeply sampled blood TCRbeta repertoires from subjects exposed to, actively infected with, or recovered from COVID-19 were included in the dataset. The study at large found these results: How much clinical and demographic metadata was included differed by source and by participant, and the metadata was provided uncurated.

Its CDR3 holds 14 amino acids, cysteine through phenylalanine. The DNA shown is the 42-base CDR3, in frame from base 1. CDR1 MNHNY and CDR2 SVGAGI are derived from the germline V gene (reference sequence). The V and J ends are trimmed by 2 bases and 0 bases, leaving 7 bases between them. Regarding this clone: Its antigen is not yet known. The record has no base qualities; no much larger clone is one base away.

In Seattle, one collaborating source enrolled patients while the infection was active and tracked those patients longitudinally over the course of disease. The collaborating institutions used their own protocols to collect whole blood in K2EDTA tubes. For TCRbeta analysis, collaborators shipped samples as frozen whole blood, isolated PBMCs, or DNA extracted from either of those sample types. TCRbeta CDR3 regions were amplified from genomic DNA using the immunoSEQ Assay, a bias-controlled multiplex PCR. The study's own analysis went as follows. The number of nucleated cells in each sample was estimated by amplification of reference gene primers within the assay. Sequence reads were collapsed and filtered to measure the absolute abundance of every unique TCRbeta CDR3 rearrangement. For each sample, productive Simpson clonality was calculated as the square root of Simpson's diversity index across productive rearrangements. TCRdb carries this immuneACCESS record with in-frame sequences only. Its versions omit some clonotypes, under half of them owing to an unresolved V gene in the studies checked, with the rest unexplained. V, J and clone size derive from that table, while D and trimming were established from the DNA sequence. The sample has hundreds of thousands of clones on record, about 83% of them singletons. Approximately 5% of the sample is in the top ten clones.

Sequencing was performed on peripheral blood. The sequence joins TRBV6-6 to TRBJ1-2; no D segment can be confidently identified. The TCR comes from a woman of 80 years or more with COVID-19, enrolled during active disease. This receptor carries the CDR3 CASSYTDTNYGYTF. The DNA sequence follows: TGTGCCAGCAGTTACACCGACACTAACTATGGCTACACCTTC.